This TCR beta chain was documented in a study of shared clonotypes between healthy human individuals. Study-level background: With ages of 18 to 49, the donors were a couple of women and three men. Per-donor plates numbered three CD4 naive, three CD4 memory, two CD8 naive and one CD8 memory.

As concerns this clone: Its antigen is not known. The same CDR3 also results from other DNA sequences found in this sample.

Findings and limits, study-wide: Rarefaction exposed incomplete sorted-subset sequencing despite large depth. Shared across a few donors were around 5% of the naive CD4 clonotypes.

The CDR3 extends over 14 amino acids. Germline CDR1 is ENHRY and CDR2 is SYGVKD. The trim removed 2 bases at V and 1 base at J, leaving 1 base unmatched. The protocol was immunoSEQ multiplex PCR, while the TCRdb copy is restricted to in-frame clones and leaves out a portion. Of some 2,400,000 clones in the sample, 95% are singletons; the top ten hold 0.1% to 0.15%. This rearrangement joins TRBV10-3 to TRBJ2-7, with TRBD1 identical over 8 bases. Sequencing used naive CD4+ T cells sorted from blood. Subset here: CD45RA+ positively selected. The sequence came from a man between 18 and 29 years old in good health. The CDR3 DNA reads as TGTGCCATCAGTGAGGGGACAGGTTCCTACGAGCAGTACTTC. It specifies CAISEGTGSYEQYF.